A single T cell receptor beta chain is shown here with its context. There is no known antigen for this receptor. No qualities accompany the bases; no much larger clone lies one base away. These data belong to a study of a mutant IDH1 vaccine in newly diagnosed glioma (dated by TCRdb to 2020 to 2022). About the study as a whole: Patients were given eight vaccinations, in weeks 1, 3, 5, 7, 11, 15, 19 and 23, which matched visits V03 through V10. Of the 25 to 35 treated patients, about 62% were male and approximately 40% were female, and a mean age of 40.4 years was recorded. Before enrollment, patients had received standard therapy of radiotherapy alone, temozolomide alone, or radiochemotherapy with temozolomide; most received the combination. In the chemotherapy-containing groups, vaccination started alongside temozolomide cycles, whereas in patients who had radiotherapy alone it started 4-6 weeks after radiotherapy. For exploratory analyses, longitudinal TCRB deep sequencing was carried out in more than 20 treated patients wherever samples were available. Peripheral blood was drawn at six visits: V03 (baseline), V05, V07, V10, V12 and V13. What the authors observed across the whole study: PBMC samples for TCRB deep sequencing were selected based on availability. Pseudoprogression seemed to be unrelated to changes in the top peripheral T cell clonotypes found by TCRB sequencing. According to the authors, sample limitations meant that analyses of patient blood samples could not be reproduced. Across multiple MHC alleles, vaccine-induced immune responses were seen in nearly 95% of patients.

The sample's time point label, decoded: week 5, during vaccination. A 20-mer mutant IDH1 peptide at 300 micrograms in Montanide made up each vaccine dose, which was injected subcutaneously together with topical imiquimod. All donors had newly diagnosed IDH1-mutant astrocytomas of WHO grade 3 or 4 that showed loss of nuclear ATRX. The samples were drawn from NOA16, a multicentre, single-arm, open-label phase I trial in Germany that tested a mutant IDH1 peptide vaccine in humans for the first time. Genomic DNA for TCRB sequencing was extracted from EDTA blood using the DNeasy Blood and Tissue Kit. As encoded in the germline V gene, CDR1 is LGHNA while CDR2 is YSLEER. The CDR3 spans 14 residues, from the cysteine through the phenylalanine. The read is trimmed to its CDR3 DNA, 42 bases read in frame from base 1. V is pared back by 1 base and J by 5 bases, with 10 bases lying between the germline termini.

Library construction relied on the immunoSEQ multiplex PCR assay. Following the manufacturer's protocol, the hsTCRB Kit was used to amplify rearranged TCR beta chain sequences. An Illumina MiSeq was used to sequence the TCRB libraries. As for how the authors treated the data: The proprietary platform of the kit vendor was used for demultiplexing, trimming and gene mapping. This is the immuneACCESS table as TCRdb keeps it, with only in-frame sequences that have V and J called. A part of the clones is gone; compared with another copy, unresolved V genes explain less than half, and the rest is unexplained. D and trimming were read from the DNA, whereas the V and J calls and clone size are those reported in that table. The sample table contains 60,000 or so clones; only one count was recorded for roughly 82% of them. The ten largest clones capture approximately 3.1% of the sample.

The source material was PBMCs, sampled from a glioma patient whose treatment included an IDH1 peptide vaccine. The chain is made from TRBV4-3 and TRBJ2-3; a tentative D call is TRBD1 (5 bases match). The clonotype originates from a woman aged 18-29 years with glioma. Some clones in this sample may be carry-over from other donors' samples. At the DNA level, the sequence is TGCGCCAGCAGCCAAGGTCCCCAGGGAGATACGCAGTATTTT. This sequence encodes CASSQGPQGDTQYF.